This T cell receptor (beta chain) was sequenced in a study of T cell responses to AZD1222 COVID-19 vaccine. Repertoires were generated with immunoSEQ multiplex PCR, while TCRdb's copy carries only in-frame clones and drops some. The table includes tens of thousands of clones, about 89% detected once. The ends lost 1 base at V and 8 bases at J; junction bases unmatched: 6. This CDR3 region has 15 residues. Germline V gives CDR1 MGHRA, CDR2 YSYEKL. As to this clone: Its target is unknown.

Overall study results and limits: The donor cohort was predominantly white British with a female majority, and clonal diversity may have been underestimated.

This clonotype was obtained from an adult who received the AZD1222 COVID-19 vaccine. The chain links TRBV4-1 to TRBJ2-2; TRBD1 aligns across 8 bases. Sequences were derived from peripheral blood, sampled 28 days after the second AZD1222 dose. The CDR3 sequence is CASSQGQGAGGELFF. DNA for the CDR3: TGCGCCAGCAGCCAAGGGCAGGGGGCGGGTGGGGAGCTGTTTTTT.